The present T cell receptor beta chain was sequenced within a study of T cell responses to AZD1222 COVID-19 vaccine. Assay: immunoSEQ multiplex PCR; the TCRdb copy retains only in-frame clones and omits some. The sample lists approximately 130,000 clones, over 85% occurring once. CDR3 length: 15 residues. Germline-derived CDR1 and CDR2 are LNHDA and SQIVND (reference sequence). V shed 6 bases and J shed 4 bases, with 13 bases lying between them. The TCR sequence derives from an adult in good health. This rearrangement joins TRBV19 to TRBJ1-6; D is possibly TRBD1 (6 bases). Sequenced here: peripheral blood, sampled on day 0 of AZD1222 vaccination. The CDR3 spells CASRIQGNYNSPLHF. DNA of the CDR3: TGTGCCAGTAGAATACAGGGTAATTATAATTCACCCCTCCACTTT.